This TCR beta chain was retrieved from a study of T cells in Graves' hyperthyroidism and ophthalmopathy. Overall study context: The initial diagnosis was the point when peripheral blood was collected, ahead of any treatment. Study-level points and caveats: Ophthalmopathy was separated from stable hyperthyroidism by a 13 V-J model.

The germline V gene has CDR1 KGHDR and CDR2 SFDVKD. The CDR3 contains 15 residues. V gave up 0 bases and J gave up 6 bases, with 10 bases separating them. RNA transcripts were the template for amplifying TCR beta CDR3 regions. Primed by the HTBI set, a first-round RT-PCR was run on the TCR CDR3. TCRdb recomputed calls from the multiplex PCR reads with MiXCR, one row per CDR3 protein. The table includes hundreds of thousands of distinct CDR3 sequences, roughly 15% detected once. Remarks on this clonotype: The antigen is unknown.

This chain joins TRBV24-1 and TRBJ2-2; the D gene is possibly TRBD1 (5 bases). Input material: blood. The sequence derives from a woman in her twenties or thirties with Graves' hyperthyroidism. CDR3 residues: CATSDLGHQAGELFF. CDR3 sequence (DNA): TGTGCCACCAGTGATTTGGGACATCAGGCCGGGGAGCTGTTTTTT.